This T cell receptor (beta chain) appears in the sequencing data of a study of blood T cells in healthy people across ages. A J-beta primer mix and a sample-barcoded 5' primer were used in a second PCR of about 6 to 12 cycles. TCRdb re-analysed the 5' RACE reads in MiXCR, keeping a single row per CDR3 protein. The sample has 550,000 to 800,000 distinct CDR3 sequences, less than 40% seen once. Trimming cost V 5 bases and J 7 bases; bases outside gene matches: 5. The germline V gene encodes CDR1 MDHEN and CDR2 SYDVKM. The CDR3 is 14 amino acids. This clonotype was seen just once. The TCR comes from a woman older than 75 in good health. Sequencing was carried out using blood. V usage is TRBV28 and J usage is TRBJ2-1; TRBD2 matches 10 bases. The CDR3 DNA is TGTGCCAGCAGTCTATCTAGCGGGAGTAATGAGCAGTTCTTC. Its translation: CASSLSSGSNEQFF.